This TCR beta chain was recorded in a study of cytomegalovirus exposure and HLA in healthy donors. General study findings and limits: Earlier results showed most TCR beta V segments being productive about 87% or about 30% of the time.

PCR employed 60 Vbeta and 13 Jbeta primers. Produced via immunoSEQ multiplex PCR; TCRdb's table is partial and in-frame only. The sample includes roughly 200,000 clones, roughly 74% of them seen just once. To note about this clone: Its antigen remains unknown.

Sequencing was done on a sample of PBMCs. The sequence was obtained from a woman in her twenties or thirties in good health and CMV-seronegative.

The CDR3 loop is CASSIEEQVAIHEQYF. In DNA form, the CDR3 reads TGTGCCAGTAGTATTGAGGAACAGGTCGCAATCCACGAGCAGTACTTC. J is TRBJ2-7 and V is TRBV19; D is possibly TRBD1 (5 bases). The CDR3 runs to 16 residues. V lost 3 bases and J 5 bases, leaving 20 bases between the germline ends. Germline CDR1 reads LNHDA; CDR2 reads SQIVND (reference sequence).